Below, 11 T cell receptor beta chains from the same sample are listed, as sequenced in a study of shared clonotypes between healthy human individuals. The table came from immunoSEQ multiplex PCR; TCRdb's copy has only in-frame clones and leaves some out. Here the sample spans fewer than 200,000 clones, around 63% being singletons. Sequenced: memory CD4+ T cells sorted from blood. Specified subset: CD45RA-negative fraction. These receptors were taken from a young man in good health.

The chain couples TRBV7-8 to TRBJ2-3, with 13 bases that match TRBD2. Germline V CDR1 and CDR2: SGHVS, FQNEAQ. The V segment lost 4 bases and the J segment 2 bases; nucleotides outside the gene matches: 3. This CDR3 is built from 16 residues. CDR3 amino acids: CASSWGLAGPTDTQYF. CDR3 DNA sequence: TGTGCCAGCAGCTGGGGACTAGCGGGGCCCACAGATACGCAGTATTTT.

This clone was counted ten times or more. The CDR3 sequence: CASSLSTSRFHEQYF. In DNA form, the CDR3 reads TGTGCCAGCAGTTTGTCGACTAGCAGGTTCCACGAGCAGTACTTC. The rearrangement joins TRBV27 to TRBJ2-7, with 7 bases aligning to TRBD2. This CDR3 contains 15 residues. J gave up 5 bases and V 3 bases, and 10 bases lay outside the gene matches. Germline CDR1 and CDR2: MNHEY and SMNVEV (reference sequence).

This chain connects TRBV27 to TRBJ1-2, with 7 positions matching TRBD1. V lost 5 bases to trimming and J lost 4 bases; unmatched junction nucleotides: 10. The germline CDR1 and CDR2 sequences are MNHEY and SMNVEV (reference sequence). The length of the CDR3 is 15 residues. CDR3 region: CASSPNRGGVYGYTF. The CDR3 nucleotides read TGTGCCAGCAGTCCAAACAGGGGCGGGGTCTATGGCTACACCTTC.

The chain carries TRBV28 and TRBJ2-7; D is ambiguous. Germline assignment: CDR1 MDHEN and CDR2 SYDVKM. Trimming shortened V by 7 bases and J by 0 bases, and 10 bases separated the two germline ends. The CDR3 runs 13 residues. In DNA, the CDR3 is TGTGCCAGCATTTCGGCGAGCTCCTACGAGCAGTACTTC. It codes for CASISASSYEQYF.

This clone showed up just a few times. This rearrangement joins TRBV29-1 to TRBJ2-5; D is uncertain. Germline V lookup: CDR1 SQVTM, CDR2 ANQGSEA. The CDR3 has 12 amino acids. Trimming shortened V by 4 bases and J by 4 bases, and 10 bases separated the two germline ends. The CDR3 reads CSVAADLETQYF. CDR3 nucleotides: TGCAGCGTTGCCGCAGATTTAGAGACCCAGTACTTC.

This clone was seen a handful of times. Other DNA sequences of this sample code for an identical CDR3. For the CDR3, the DNA is TGTGCCAGCTCACCAGCTAGCACAGATACGCAGTATTTT. Amino acids: CASSPASTDTQYF. This rearrangement joins TRBV18 to TRBJ2-3; the D is unclear. From germline, CDR1 is KGHSH and CDR2 LQKENI. The V end was cut by 2 bases, the J end by 0 bases, with 3 bases between. The CDR3 is 13 residues long.

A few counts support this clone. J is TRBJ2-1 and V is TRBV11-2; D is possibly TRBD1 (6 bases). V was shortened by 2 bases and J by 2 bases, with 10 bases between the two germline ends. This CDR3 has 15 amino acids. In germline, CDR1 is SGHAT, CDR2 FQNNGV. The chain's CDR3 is CASSLSQGTYNEQFF. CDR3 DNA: TGTGCCAGCAGCTTAAGTCAGGGGACCTACAATGAGCAGTTCTTC.

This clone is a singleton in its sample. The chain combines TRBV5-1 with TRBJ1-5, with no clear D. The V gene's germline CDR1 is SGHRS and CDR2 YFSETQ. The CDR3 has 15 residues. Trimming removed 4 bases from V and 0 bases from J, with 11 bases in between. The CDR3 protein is CASSLIMDSNQPQHF. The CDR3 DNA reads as TGCGCCAGCAGCCTCATAATGGATAGCAATCAGCCCCAGCATTTT. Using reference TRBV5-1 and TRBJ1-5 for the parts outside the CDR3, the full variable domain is KAGVTQTPRYLIKTRGQQVTLSCSPISGHRSVSWYQQTPGQGLQFLFEYFSETQRNKGNFPGRFSGRQFSNSRSEMNVSTLELGDSALYLCASSLIMDSNQPQHFGDGTRLSIL.

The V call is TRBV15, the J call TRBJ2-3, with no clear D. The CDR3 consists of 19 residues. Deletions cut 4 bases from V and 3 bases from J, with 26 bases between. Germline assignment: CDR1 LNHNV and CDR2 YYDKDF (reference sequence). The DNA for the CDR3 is TGTGCCACCAGCAACGGCCACCCGTCTCTTAGGTCGGTTACAGATACGCAGTATTTT. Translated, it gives CATSNGHPSLRSVTDTQYF.

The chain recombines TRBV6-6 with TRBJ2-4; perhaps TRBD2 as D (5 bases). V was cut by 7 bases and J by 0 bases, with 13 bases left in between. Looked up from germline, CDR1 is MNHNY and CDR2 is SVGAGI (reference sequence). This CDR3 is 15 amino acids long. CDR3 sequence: CASTEDSLAKNIQYF. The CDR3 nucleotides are TGTGCCAGCACCGAGGACTCTCTAGCCAAAAACATTCAGTACTTC.

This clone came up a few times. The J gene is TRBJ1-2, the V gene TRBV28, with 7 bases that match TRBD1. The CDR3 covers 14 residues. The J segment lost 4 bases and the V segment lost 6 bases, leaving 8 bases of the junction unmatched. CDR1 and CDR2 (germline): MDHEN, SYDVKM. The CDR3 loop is CASRPPGGTYGYTF. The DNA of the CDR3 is TGTGCCAGCAGGCCTCCAGGGGGGACCTATGGCTACACCTTC.